This T cell receptor beta chain was profiled in a study of spatial heterogeneity in lung cancer. V was pared by 1 base and J by 2 bases, with 16 bases of the junction left unmatched. Germline assignment: CDR1 SGHTA and CDR2 FQGNSA. The CDR3 is 20 residues long. This clonotype was detected ten times or more. In TCRdb, the 5' RACE reads were re-called with MiXCR into one record per CDR3 protein. Counted here are over 70,000 distinct CDR3 sequences, roughly 8.9% occurring once; the ten biggest clones make up about 2%. Stated time point: blood at routine non-recurrence follow-up after resection. The J gene is TRBJ2-2, the V gene TRBV7-2, with 7 positions matching TRBD2. The receptor comes from a female donor with early-stage non-small cell lung cancer. The material was PBMCs, obtained at follow-up. The CDR3 sequence: CASSLGWVSGFELNTGELFF. CDR3 coding DNA: TGTGCCAGCAGCTTAGGGTGGGTTAGCGGGTTTGAGCTCAACACCGGGGAGCTGTTTTTT.